This TCR beta chain was recorded in a study of blood T cell repertoires in COVID-19. Whole-study context: The United States, Italy and Spain supplied acute and convalescent COVID-19 samples. PBMCs, B-cell-depleted T cells, or T cells were the source of the cDNA or gDNA that made up the material.

Seattle enrolled patients during active infection and tracked them longitudinally. Methods used by the authors: Estimates of nucleated cell counts were drawn from the amplification of reference gene primers. Sequencing used immunoSEQ multiplex PCR; TCRdb keeps in-frame clones, though not all of them. From that table come the V and J calls and clone size; the DNA was used to work out D and trimming. Of about 49,000 clones listed, 85% to 90% are singletons. The sequenced sample consisted of peripheral blood. The receptor was isolated from a woman aged 80 or over with COVID-19, enrolled during active disease.

The CDR3 here is CASSRSGQTYEQYF. In DNA, the CDR3 is TGTGCCAGCAGTCGGAGCGGGCAAACCTACGAGCAGTACTTC. The chain uses TRBV6-6 and TRBJ2-7; TRBD2 is a possible D gene (6 bases). Germline values: CDR1 MNHNY, CDR2 SVGAGI (reference sequence). CDR3 size: 14 residues. Trimming took off 5 bases at V and 2 bases at J, with 13 bases between the two ends.